These T cell receptor beta chains were read from a single sample in a study of cytomegalovirus exposure and HLA in healthy donors. Method: immunoSEQ multiplex PCR; TCRdb's copy keeps in-frame clones and lacks some. The profile shows 85,000 to 90,000 clones, more than 65% of them singletons. Sequenced input: PBMCs. The origin of the receptors is a man aged 30 to 45 in good health and CMV-seronegative. Both conserved end residues are part of each CDR3. Fields, in order: V gene, clone size, D gene, J gene, CDR3 DNA, CDR3 protein. A D gene is named only where the DNA matches it firmly. Expanded clones get a size class; other rows say once, few or many, or leave the size out.

>TRBV28|few|-|TRBJ1-3
TGTGCCAGCAGTTTCACCCGGACAACTGGAAACACCATATATTTT
CASSFTRTTGNTIYF
>TRBV6-5|few|TRBD1|TRBJ1-2
TGTGCCAGCAGTTACTTGGGGACAGGGGACGGCTACACCTTC
CASSYLGTGDGYTF
>TRBV29-1|-|-|TRBJ1-2
TGCAGCGTAGGGTCAGGGGATAACTATGGCTACACCTTC
CSVGSGDNYGYTF
>TRBV27|few|-|TRBJ2-7
TGTGCCAGCAGTTCGGTACTACGGTACGAGCAGTACTTC
CASSSVLRYEQYF
>TRBV9|-|TRBD1|TRBJ2-2
TGTGCCAGCAGCGTAGCGGTGACAGGGGCCACCGGGGAGCTGTTTTTT
CASSVAVTGATGELFF
>TRBV5-1|-|-|TRBJ1-2
TGCGCCAGCAGCTTGGGGACTGAGGAGTATGGCTACACCTTC
CASSLGTEEYGYTF
>TRBV5-8|-|-|TRBJ2-7
TGTGCCAGCAGCCGCTTAACGGTCCCCTACGAGCAGTACTTC
CASSRLTVPYEQYF
>TRBV7-6|once|TRBD2|TRBJ2-1
TGTGCCAGCAGCACAGAAGGACTAGCGGGATACAATGAGCAGTTCTTC
CASSTEGLAGYNEQFF
>TRBV30|-|-|TRBJ2-1
TGTGCCTGGACAAAAGCTAGCGATTCAAGCTCCTACAATGAGCAGTTCTTC
CAWTKASDSSSYNEQFF
>TRBV6-5|-|-|TRBJ1-5
TGTGCCAGCAGTTTGACAGACAGCAATCAGCCCCAGCATTTT
CASSLTDSNQPQHF
>TRBV5-1|-|TRBD1|TRBJ1-1
TGCGCCAGCAGCCCGGGACAGGGAGGTACTGAAGCTTTCTTT
CASSPGQGGTEAFF
>TRBV9|once|-|TRBJ2-5
TGTGCCAGCAGCGTCCGGGGGACAGAGACCCAGTACTTC
CASSVRGTETQYF
>TRBV11-3|few|-|TRBJ2-3
TGTGCCAGCAGCCCCCAGGGTCGCGGGGGCGGCACAGATACGCAGTATTTT
CASSPQGRGGGTDTQYF
>TRBV6-6|-|-|TRBJ1-5
TGTGCCAGCACCACGGCCGGGGTGAATCAGCCCCAGCATTTT
CASTTAGVNQPQHF
>TRBV19|-|TRBD1|TRBJ1-1
TGTGCCAGTACCATTGGACAGGGTTACAGCACGAACACTGAAGCTTTCTTT
CASTIGQGYSTNTEAFF
>TRBV5-4|-|-|TRBJ1-1
TGTGCCAGCAGGAGTAGACAGGCATACACTGAAGCTTTCTTT
CASRSRQAYTEAFF
>TRBV10-3|-|TRBD2|TRBJ2-7
TGTGCCATGCGGGATAGCGGGGGTTCCCCCCACGAGCAGTACTTC
CAMRDSGGSPHEQYF
>TRBV5-6|-|-|TRBJ1-1
TGTGCCAGCAGCCTGGGGACTGACCTTATCATGAACACTGAAGCTTTCTTT
CASSLGTDLIMNTEAFF